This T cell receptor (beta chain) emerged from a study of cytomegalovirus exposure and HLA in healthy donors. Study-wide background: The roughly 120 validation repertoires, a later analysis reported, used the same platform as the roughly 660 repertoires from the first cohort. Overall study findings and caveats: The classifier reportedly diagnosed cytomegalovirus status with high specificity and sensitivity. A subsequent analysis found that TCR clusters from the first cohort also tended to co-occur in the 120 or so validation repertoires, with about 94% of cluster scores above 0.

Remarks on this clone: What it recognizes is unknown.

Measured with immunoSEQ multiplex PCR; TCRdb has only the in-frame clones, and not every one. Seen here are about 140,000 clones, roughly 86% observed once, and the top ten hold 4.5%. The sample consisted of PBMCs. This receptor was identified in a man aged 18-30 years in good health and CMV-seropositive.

This CDR3 reads CSVPGQGFLEQYF. CDR3 DNA sequence: TGCAGCGTTCCGGGACAGGGGTTTCTCGAGCAGTACTTC. The chain combines TRBV29-1 with TRBJ2-7; 10 nucleotides match TRBD1. CDR1 is SQVTM and CDR2 is ANQGSEA in the germline V gene. V was clipped by 5 bases and J by 6 bases; unmatched bases: 7. The CDR3 runs to 13 residues.